This paragraph reports one T cell receptor (beta chain). This clonotype is classified as large (0.1 to 1%). The target of this receptor is not known. One base away there is no much larger clone; base qualities are not given. The library was designed around alpha chains, so this beta chain is a stray read whose abundance carries little weight. Per the publication, the time point label means: sample taken at primary tumor resection. Donors were under 95 patients with early-stage, untreated non-small cell lung cancer from the lung TRACERx cohort. Without any cell sorting, TCR sequencing was performed on whole RNA extracted either from tumor and nontumor lung tissue or from cryopreserved PBMC samples. Patients were selected for TCR sequencing only if sufficient RNA was available from at least two tumor regions. Before being selected, tumor and adjacent nontumor lung specimens were reviewed by a lung pathologist.

Receptor libraries were prepared by 5' RACE. The run used a NextSeq 500. The TCR library protocol attached a unique molecular identifier to each TCR cDNA molecule to allow correction of PCR and sequencing errors. The study's processing was this. TCR identification, UMI-based error correction and CDR3 extraction were all carried out with Decombinator tools. Expanded TCRs were defined as those above a frequency of 2 per 1,000, corresponding to the top 1% of the tumor frequency distribution. Expanded tumor TCRs statistically deemed absent (corrected P<0.05) from at least one tumor region were classed as regional, and all other expanded tumor TCRs were classed as ubiquitous. Renyi diversity was computed with the R vegan package after each repertoire had been subsampled 100 times to 5,000 TCRs. To build CDR3 similarity networks, amino acid triplet string-kernel similarity was used, and CDR3s were connected when their pairwise similarity was above 0.82. TCRdb reprocessing: public reads trimmed at Q25 with fastp, clones called with MiXCR, in-frame beta chains kept. Rows with one shared CDR3 protein collapse into an entry with the most common genes and DNA. The V and J calls were not made by the authors but by TCRdb's processing. This sample holds over 6,500 distinct CDR3 sequences; 10% to 15% were observed only once. Roughly 22% of the sample lies in the top ten.

This record comes from a study of spatial heterogeneity in lung cancer (dated 2019 in TCRdb). For context, the study as a whole: More beta-chain than alpha-chain transcripts were consistently detected, likely reflecting higher beta-chain transcript abundance. In tumor regions, TCR transcript counts showed a strong correlation with a T cell transcriptional module score derived from matched bulk RNA-seq. In the raw uncorrected reads, each unique combination of TCR and UMI appeared more than ten times on average. In non-small cell lung cancer, the study quantitatively compared TCR alpha and beta repertoires across several tumor regions, matched nontumor lung, and blood. Nonsynonymous mutation counts, determined by whole-exome sequencing of tumor tissue, were related to TCR repertoire features. At surgery, both alpha and beta chains were TCR-sequenced in around 240 tumor regions, some 64 matched nontumor lung samples and some 58 PBMC samples.

Taken from cysteine to phenylalanine, the CDR3 has 14 residues. Only the CDR3 region is kept as DNA, spanning 42 bases read in frame from base 1. V is clipped by 4 bases and J by 5 bases, and the sequence between their germline boundaries is 11 bases long. CDR1 and CDR2 are read off the germline V gene as SGHAT and FQNNGV. The study at large found these results: Estimated TCR-seq coverage of tumor T cells was only about 6.5% for alpha chains and 13% for beta chains. The tumor nonsynonymous mutation count correlated with the number of expanded alpha and beta TCRs within the tumor. Counts of ubiquitous and regional expanded TCRs correlated with counts of ubiquitous and regional nonsynonymous mutations, respectively. Additional single-cell paired TCR alpha and beta sequencing was considered necessary to confirm, at a functional level, the hypothesis that regional TCRs recognize regional mutations.

The chain was built from TRBV11-2 and TRBJ2-2; TRBD2 is possibly the D segment (6 matching bases). This material consisted of lung tumor tissue, taken at surgery. The receptor was derived from a male donor with early-stage non-small cell lung cancer. The DNA reads TGTGCCAGCAGCTGGCGGGACTTGACCGGGGAGCTGTTTTTT. Translated, it reads CASSWRDLTGELFF.